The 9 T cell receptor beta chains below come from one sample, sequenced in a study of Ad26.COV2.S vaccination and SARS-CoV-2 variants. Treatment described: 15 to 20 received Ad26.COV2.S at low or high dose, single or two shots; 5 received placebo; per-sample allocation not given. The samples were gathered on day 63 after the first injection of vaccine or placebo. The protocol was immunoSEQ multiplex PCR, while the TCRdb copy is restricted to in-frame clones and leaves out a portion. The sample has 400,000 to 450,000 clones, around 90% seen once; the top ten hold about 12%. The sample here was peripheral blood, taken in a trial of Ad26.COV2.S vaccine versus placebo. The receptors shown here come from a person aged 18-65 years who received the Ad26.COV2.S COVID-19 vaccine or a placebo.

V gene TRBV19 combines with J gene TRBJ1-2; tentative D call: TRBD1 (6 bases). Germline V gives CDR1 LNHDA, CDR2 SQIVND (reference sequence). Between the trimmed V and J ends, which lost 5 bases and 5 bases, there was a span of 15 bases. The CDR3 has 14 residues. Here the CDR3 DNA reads TGTGCCAGTAGTTTTATTGGGGGCTCGTATGGCTACACCTTC. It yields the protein CASSFIGGSYGYTF.

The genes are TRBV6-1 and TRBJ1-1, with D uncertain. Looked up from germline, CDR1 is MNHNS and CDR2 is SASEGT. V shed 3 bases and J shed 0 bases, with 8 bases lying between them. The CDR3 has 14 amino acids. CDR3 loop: CASSEFIMNTEAFF. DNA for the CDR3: TGTGCCAGCAGTGAGTTCATTATGAACACTGAAGCTTTCTTT.

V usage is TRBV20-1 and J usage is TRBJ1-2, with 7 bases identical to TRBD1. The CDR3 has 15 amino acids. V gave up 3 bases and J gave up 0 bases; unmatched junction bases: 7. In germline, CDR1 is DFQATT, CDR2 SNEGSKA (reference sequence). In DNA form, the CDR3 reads TGCAGTGCTAGTGTTGTTGGGACAGCTAACTATGGCTACACCTTC. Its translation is CSASVVGTANYGYTF.

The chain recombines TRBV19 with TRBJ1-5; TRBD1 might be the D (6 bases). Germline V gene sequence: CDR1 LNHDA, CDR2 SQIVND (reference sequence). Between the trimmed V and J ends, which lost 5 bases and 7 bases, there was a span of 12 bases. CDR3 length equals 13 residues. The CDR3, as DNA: TGTGCCAGTAGTGGGGGGGGCGGACAGCCCCAGCATTTT. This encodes CASSGGGGQPQHF. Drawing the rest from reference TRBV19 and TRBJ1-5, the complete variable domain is DGGITQSPKYLFRKEGQNVTLSCEQNLNHDAMYWYRQDPGQGLRLIYYSQIVNDFQKGDIAEGYSVSREKKESFPLTVTSAQKNPTAFYLCASSGGGGQPQHFGDGTRLSIL.

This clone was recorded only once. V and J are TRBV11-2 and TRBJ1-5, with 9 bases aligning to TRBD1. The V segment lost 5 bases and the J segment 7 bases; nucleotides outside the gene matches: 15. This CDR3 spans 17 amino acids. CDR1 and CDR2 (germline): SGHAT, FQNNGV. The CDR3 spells CASSHLTGTGHSQPQHF. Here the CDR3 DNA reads TGTGCCAGCAGCCATTTGACCGGGACAGGGCATTCGCAGCCCCAGCATTTT.

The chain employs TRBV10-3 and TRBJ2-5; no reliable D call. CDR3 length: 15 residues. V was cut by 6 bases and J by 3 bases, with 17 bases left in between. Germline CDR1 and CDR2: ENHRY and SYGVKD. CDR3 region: CAIRPGPDPKETQYF. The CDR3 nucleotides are TGTGCCATCAGGCCAGGACCGGACCCTAAAGAGACCCAGTACTTC.

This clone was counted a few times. The CDR3 DNA reads TGCAGCGGCCTCGGGCCCCCACAGGGCACCATATATTTT. Protein product: CSGLGPPQGTIYF. V usage is TRBV29-1 and J usage is TRBJ1-3; tentatively, D is TRBD1 (6 bases). The CDR3 has 13 amino acids. The germline CDR1 and CDR2 sequences are SQVTM and ANQGSEA. V gave up 7 bases and J gave up 9 bases, with 19 bases separating them.

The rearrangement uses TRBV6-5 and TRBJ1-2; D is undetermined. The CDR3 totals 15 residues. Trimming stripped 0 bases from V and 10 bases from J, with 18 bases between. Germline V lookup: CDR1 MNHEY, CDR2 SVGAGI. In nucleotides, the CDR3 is TGTGCCAGCAGTTACTCGGCTGTAGCGGTCATGGCCTACACCTTC. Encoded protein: CASSYSAVAVMAYTF.

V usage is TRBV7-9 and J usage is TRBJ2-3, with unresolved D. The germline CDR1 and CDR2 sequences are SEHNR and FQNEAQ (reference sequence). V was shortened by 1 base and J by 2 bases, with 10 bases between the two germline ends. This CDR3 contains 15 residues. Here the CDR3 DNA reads TGTGCCAGCAGCTTAGTTGTTGGTACCACAGATACGCAGTATTTT. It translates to CASSLVVGTTDTQYF.